This T cell receptor (beta chain) was captured in a study of cytomegalovirus exposure and HLA in healthy donors. Study-level information: Across a few hundred genotyped donors, approximately 81% landed in the Caucasian-associated ancestry cluster. Overall study findings and caveats: The authors listed 150 to 200 TCR beta chains as cytomegalovirus-associated. At a 0.05 false discovery rate, a later analysis found over 15,000 TCR beta sequences to be associated with HLA alleles. V- and J-gene trimming in TCR beta was tied to a missense DCLRE1C variant by an analysis performed later.

Notes on this clone: What it binds is not known.

Amplification used 60 Vbeta primers and 13 Jbeta primers. Repertoires were generated with immunoSEQ multiplex PCR, while TCRdb's copy carries only in-frame clones and drops some. Of around 120,000 clones in the sample, 60% to 70% were seen once. V gave up 9 bases and J gave up 5 bases; unmatched junction bases: 12. Per the germline V gene, CDR1 is SGHRS and CDR2 is YFSETQ. The CDR3 is made up of 14 amino acids. This TCR was sampled from a man younger than 45 in good health and CMV-seropositive. J is TRBJ1-1 and V is TRBV5-1, with 8 bases lining up with TRBD1. Sequencing input: PBMCs. As DNA, the CDR3 is TGCGCCACGACGACAGCAGGGGGCTTTACTGAAGCTTTCTTT. This encodes CATTTAGGFTEAFF.